The T cell receptor beta chain under discussion was sequenced for a study of PD-1 blockade in classical Hodgkin lymphoma. The CDR3 is 15 amino acids. Per the germline V gene, CDR1 is SGHVS and CDR2 is FQNEAQ. V gave up 4 bases and J gave up 7 bases; unmatched junction bases: 5. All the patients suffered relapse after autologous stem cell transplantation, and brentuximab vedotin exposure differed. General observations from the study: Diminished baseline TCR diversity has been reported in newly diagnosed patients relative to healthy donors. Any patient who commenced nivolumab under 1 year after ASCT was excluded.

This table comes from immunoSEQ multiplex PCR, and its TCRdb copy is limited to in-frame clones, with some not included. This table holds tens of thousands of clones, roughly nine tenths found once. As regards this clone: The antigen remains undetermined.

The sequence was obtained from a human donor with classical Hodgkin lymphoma. The sample in question was peripheral blood mononuclear cells (PBMCs), obtained before the second cycle of nivolumab. This chain joins TRBV7-8 and TRBJ2-5; 14 bases align to TRBD2. Here the CDR3 reads CASSSTSGGAGTQYF. As DNA, the CDR3 is TGTGCCAGCAGCTCGACTAGCGGGGGGGCCGGGACCCAGTACTTC.